These 15 T cell receptor beta chains were sequenced from one sample in a study of blood T cell repertoires in COVID-19. Method: immunoSEQ multiplex PCR; TCRdb's copy keeps in-frame clones and lacks some. The sample holds over 40,000 clones; 85% to 95% are singletons and the top ten take around a tenth. Material for sequencing was peripheral blood. The receptors were gathered from an elderly woman with acute or convalescent COVID-19.

CDR3 in DNA: TGTGCCATCACTAGCGGCACCGGGGGTGAGCAGTTCTTC. Protein: CAITSGTGGEQFF. The rearrangement links TRBV10-3 to TRBJ2-1; 7 bases align to TRBD2. With 7 bases clipped from V and 9 bases from J, the junction kept 9 bases outside the gene matches. CDR3 length: 13 residues. Germline CDR1 is ENHRY and CDR2 is SYGVKD.

V usage is TRBV6-2 or TRBV6-3 and J usage is TRBJ1-2; 7 nucleotides align to TRBD1. CDR1 and CDR2 from the germline V gene are MNHEY and SVGEGT. Germline trimming cut 5 bases from V and 4 bases from J; bases unmatched to any gene: 4. The CDR3 covers 13 residues. The CDR3 coding sequence is TGTGCCAGCAGTCCAGGACAGGCCTATGGCTACACCTTC. Translation: CASSPGQAYGYTF.

In DNA, the CDR3 is TGTGCCAGCAGCTTGAACAGGGGAAACACCATATATTTT. Translated, it gives CASSLNRGNTIYF. The genes are TRBV5-4 and TRBJ1-3, with D possibly TRBD1 on 5 matching bases. V was trimmed by 1 base and J by 4 bases, leaving 6 bases between them. Germline loops: CDR1 SGHNT, CDR2 YYREEE (reference sequence). The CDR3 sequence is 13 residues long.

This clone was recorded once. The rearrangement joins TRBV29-1 to TRBJ1-4, with 8 bases identical to TRBD1. The CDR3 covers 14 residues. Germline V gives CDR1 SQVTM, CDR2 ANQGSEA. V lost 7 bases and J lost 7; bases outside the gene matches: 11. CDR3 sequence reads: CSAWTGSGGEKLFF. The CDR3 nucleotides read TGCAGCGCATGGACAGGGAGCGGTGGTGAAAAACTGTTTTTT.

This clone has just one count. The gene calls are TRBV7-9 and TRBJ1-6; D remains unclear. V was trimmed by 4 bases and J by 3 bases, leaving 4 bases between them. CDR1 and CDR2 from the germline V gene are SEHNR and FQNEAQ (reference sequence). The CDR3 is 13 residues long. The CDR3 nucleotides read TGTGCCAGCAGCTCAGACTATAATTCACCCCTCCACTTT. Translation: CASSSDYNSPLHF.

The rearrangement links TRBV20-1 to TRBJ1-1; D is uncertain. Germline loops: CDR1 DFQATT, CDR2 SNEGSKA (reference sequence). Between the trimmed V and J ends, which lost 3 bases and 1 base, there was a span of 3 bases. CDR3 length: 11 residues. CDR3 protein: CSARANTEAFF. CDR3 sequence (DNA): TGCAGTGCTAGGGCGAACACTGAAGCTTTCTTT.

This clone was seen only once. The chain is built from TRBV4-2 and TRBJ2-2; weak D call: TRBD1 (6 bases). V was trimmed by 1 base and J by 5 bases, leaving 26 bases between them. The germline V gene has CDR1 LGHNA and CDR2 YNFKEQ. CDR3 length: 20 residues. CDR3 amino acids: CASSQVGYELDRTQTGELFF. CDR3 DNA sequence: TGTGCCAGCAGCCAAGTTGGTTACGAGTTAGACAGGACGCAAACCGGGGAGCTGTTTTTT.

The chain joins TRBV18 to TRBJ1-4; D ambiguous. V was pared by 4 bases and J by 7 bases, with 19 bases between. The germline CDR1 and CDR2 sequences are KGHSH and LQKENI. The CDR3 is made up of 16 amino acids. CDR3 coding DNA: TGTGCCAGCTCACTAGACCAGACGGGGAGGAGTGAAAAACTGTTTTTT. It yields the protein CASSLDQTGRSEKLFF.

The gene calls are TRBV18 and TRBJ2-7; 10 bases map to TRBD1. The CDR3 is made up of 15 amino acids. Trimming cost V 5 bases and J 4 bases; bases outside gene matches: 8. Germline V gene data show CDR1 as KGHSH and CDR2 as LQKENI. The CDR3 loop is CASSSTTGGLYEQYF. CDR3 DNA sequence: TGTGCCAGCTCATCAACGACAGGGGGCTTGTACGAGCAGTACTTC.

DNA for the CDR3: TGTGCCAGCAGCTCCGGAGAGAGCTCCTACGAGCAGTACTTC. It specifies CASSSGESSYEQYF. J is TRBJ2-7 and V is TRBV7-2, with unresolved D. This CDR3 spans 14 amino acids. Trimming pared 4 bases from V and 0 bases from J, leaving 10 bases between. Germline CDR1 and CDR2: SGHTA and FQGNSA.

The chain has TRBV4-1 and TRBJ1-1; the match to TRBD1 covers 8 bases. Germline trimming cut 3 bases from V and 1 base from J; bases unmatched to any gene: 4. This CDR3 contains 15 residues. CDR1 and CDR2 from the germline V gene are MGHRA and YSYEKL. The DNA for the CDR3 is TGCGCCAGCAGCCACGGACAGGGCCCGAACACTGAAGCTTTCTTT. Its translation: CASSHGQGPNTEAFF.

The genes are TRBV7-3 and TRBJ2-1, with a tentative D call TRBD2 (5 bases). The CDR3 sequence is 19 residues long. Germline V gene sequence: CDR1 SGHTA, CDR2 FQGTGA. V gave up 3 bases and J gave up 6 bases, with 27 bases separating them. CDR3 amino acids: CASSLRPRGGRGLSNEQFF. The CDR3 nucleotides are TGTGCCAGCAGCTTGCGTCCACGGGGTGGGAGAGGTTTAAGCAATGAGCAGTTCTTC.

The chain joins TRBV7-9 to TRBJ1-3; D perhaps matches TRBD1 (6 bases). Germline CDR1 reads SEHNR; CDR2 reads FQNEAQ (reference sequence). V lost 10 bases and J 0 bases, leaving 13 bases between the germline ends. The CDR3 loop spans 14 amino acids. The CDR3 loop is CATGGGRSGNTIYF. The CDR3 region has the DNA TGTGCCACTGGGGGCGGGCGCTCTGGAAACACCATATATTTT.

The genes are TRBV6-2 or TRBV6-3 and TRBJ1-1; no reliable D call. V was shortened by 6 bases and J by 1 base, with 15 bases between the two germline ends. This CDR3 comprises 15 residues. CDR1 is MNHEY, CDR2 SVGEGT, per germline. The CDR3 loop is CASRPDTVTNTEAFF. Written as DNA, the CDR3 is TGTGCCAGCAGACCTGACACAGTTACGAACACTGAAGCTTTCTTT.

The chain employs TRBV20-1 and TRBJ2-5, with 9 positions matching TRBD1. Germline CDR1 DFQATT, CDR2 SNEGSKA (reference sequence). This CDR3 has 15 amino acids. Unmatched junction bases numbered 9, after V lost 3 bases and J lost 4 bases. CDR3 protein: CSASLQGALGETQYF. CDR3 in DNA: TGCAGTGCTAGTCTACAGGGGGCCCTGGGAGAGACCCAGTACTTC.